The present T cell receptor beta chain was sequenced within a study of blood T cell repertoires in COVID-19. About the research overall: Acute and convalescent COVID-19 specimens originated in the United States, Italy and Spain. T cells, B-cell-depleted T cells, or PBMCs supplied cDNA or gDNA.

Seattle patients were enrolled during active infection and followed longitudinally. V lost 3 bases and J lost 5, with 20 bases in between. Germline values: CDR1 ENHRY, CDR2 SYGVKD. This CDR3 region has 18 residues. Sequenced by immunoSEQ multiplex PCR; TCRdb stores in-frame clones only, minus some. The sample lists over 80,000 clones; around 72% were seen once. The V call is TRBV10-3, the J call TRBJ1-6, with a possible D match to TRBD1 (5 bases). This receptor was taken from a man in his sixties or seventies with COVID-19, enrolled during active disease. The sample comprised peripheral blood. Written as DNA, the CDR3 is TGTGCCATCAGTGACCCAGGGATGCCCCGGGCAAATAATTCACCCCTCCACTTT. Translation gives CAISDPGMPRANNSPLHF.